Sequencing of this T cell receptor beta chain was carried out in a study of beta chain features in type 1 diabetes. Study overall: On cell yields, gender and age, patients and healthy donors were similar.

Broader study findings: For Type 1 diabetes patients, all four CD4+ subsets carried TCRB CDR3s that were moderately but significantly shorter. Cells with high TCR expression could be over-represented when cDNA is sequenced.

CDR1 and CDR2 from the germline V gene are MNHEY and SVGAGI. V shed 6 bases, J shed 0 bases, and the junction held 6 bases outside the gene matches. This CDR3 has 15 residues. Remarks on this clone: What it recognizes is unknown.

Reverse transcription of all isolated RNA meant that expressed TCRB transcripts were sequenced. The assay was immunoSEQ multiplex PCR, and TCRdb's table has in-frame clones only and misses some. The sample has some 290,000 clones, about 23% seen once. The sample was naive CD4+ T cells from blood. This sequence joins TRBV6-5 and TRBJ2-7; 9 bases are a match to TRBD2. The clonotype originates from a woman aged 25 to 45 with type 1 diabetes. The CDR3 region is CASSPLAGHSYEQYF. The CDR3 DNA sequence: TGTGCCAGCAGCCCTCTAGCGGGGCACTCCTACGAGCAGTACTTC.